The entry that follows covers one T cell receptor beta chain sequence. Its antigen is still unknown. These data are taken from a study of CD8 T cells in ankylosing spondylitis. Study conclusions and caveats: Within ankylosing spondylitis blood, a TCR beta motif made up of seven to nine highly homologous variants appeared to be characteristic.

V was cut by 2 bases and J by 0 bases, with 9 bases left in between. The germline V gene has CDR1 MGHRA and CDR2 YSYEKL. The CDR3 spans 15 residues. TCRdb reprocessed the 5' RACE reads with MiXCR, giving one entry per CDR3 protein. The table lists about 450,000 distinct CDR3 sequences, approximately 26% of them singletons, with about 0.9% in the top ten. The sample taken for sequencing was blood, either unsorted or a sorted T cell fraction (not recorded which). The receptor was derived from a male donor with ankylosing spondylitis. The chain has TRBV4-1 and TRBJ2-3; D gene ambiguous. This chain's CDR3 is CASSQLLTSTDTQYF. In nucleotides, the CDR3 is TGCGCCAGCAGCCAACTCCTTACTAGCACAGATACGCAGTATTTT.